A single sample is the source of the 2 T cell receptor beta chains below, sequenced in a study of cytomegalovirus exposure and HLA in healthy donors. With 60 Vbeta and 13 Jbeta primers, the PCR was carried out. Assay used: immunoSEQ multiplex PCR; TCRdb lists only in-frame clones, some missing. The sample lists 150,000 to 200,000 clones, approximately 76% seen once, with roughly 2% in the top ten. Sequenced: PBMCs. The source is a female donor in good health and CMV-seronegative.

J is TRBJ2-1 and V is TRBV21-1; TRBD2, the table's D call, lacks a check against the DNA. TRBV21-1 is classified as a pseudogene. The CDR3 runs to 15 residues. As DNA, the CDR3 is TGTGCCAGCAGCAAACCCATAGCGCTATACAATGAGCAGTTCTTC. Amino acid sequence: CASSKPIALYNEQFF.

This clone is a singleton in its sample. J is TRBJ1-2 and V is TRBV9; 7 bases agree with TRBD1. The CDR3 has 13 residues. Germline assignment: CDR1 SGDLS and CDR2 YYNGEE. The ends lost 4 bases at V and 5 bases at J; junction bases unmatched: 5. CDR3 region: CASSLEQGYGYTF. The CDR3 DNA follows: TGTGCCAGCAGCTTAGAACAGGGGTATGGCTACACCTTC. Looking up the rest from reference TRBV9 and TRBJ1-2 gives the full variable domain: DSGVTQTPKHLITATGQRVTLRCSPRSGDLSVYWYQQSLDQGLQFLIQYYNGEERAKGNILERFSAQQFPDLHSELNLSSLELGDSALYFCASSLEQGYGYTFGSGTRLTVV.